This T cell receptor beta chain was recovered during a study of blood T cell repertoires in COVID-19. Study-wide context: The United States, Italy and Spain provided the acute and convalescent COVID-19 samples. T cells, B-cell-depleted T cells, or PBMCs supplied cDNA or gDNA.

Per the original methods: The authors estimated nucleated cell counts from reference gene primer amplification. Assay: immunoSEQ multiplex PCR; the TCRdb copy retains only in-frame clones and omits some. The V and J calls and clone size were taken over from that table, and D and trimming were inferred from the DNA. The sample yields some 190,000 clones, approximately 85% seen once. The CDR3 runs 21 residues. V was pared by 4 bases and J by 2 bases, with 15 bases of the junction left unmatched. Germline loops: CDR1 KGHDR, CDR2 SFDVKD. This sequence was found in a man aged 55 to 70 with acute or convalescent COVID-19. The sample was peripheral blood. The chain has TRBV24-1 and TRBJ2-1; 14 nucleotides line up with TRBD2. In nucleotides, the CDR3 is TGTGCCACCAGTGACCTAAAACTTGGGGGACTAGCGGGAGCGGCCTACAATGAGCAGTTCTTC. Residues: CATSDLKLGGLAGAAYNEQFF.